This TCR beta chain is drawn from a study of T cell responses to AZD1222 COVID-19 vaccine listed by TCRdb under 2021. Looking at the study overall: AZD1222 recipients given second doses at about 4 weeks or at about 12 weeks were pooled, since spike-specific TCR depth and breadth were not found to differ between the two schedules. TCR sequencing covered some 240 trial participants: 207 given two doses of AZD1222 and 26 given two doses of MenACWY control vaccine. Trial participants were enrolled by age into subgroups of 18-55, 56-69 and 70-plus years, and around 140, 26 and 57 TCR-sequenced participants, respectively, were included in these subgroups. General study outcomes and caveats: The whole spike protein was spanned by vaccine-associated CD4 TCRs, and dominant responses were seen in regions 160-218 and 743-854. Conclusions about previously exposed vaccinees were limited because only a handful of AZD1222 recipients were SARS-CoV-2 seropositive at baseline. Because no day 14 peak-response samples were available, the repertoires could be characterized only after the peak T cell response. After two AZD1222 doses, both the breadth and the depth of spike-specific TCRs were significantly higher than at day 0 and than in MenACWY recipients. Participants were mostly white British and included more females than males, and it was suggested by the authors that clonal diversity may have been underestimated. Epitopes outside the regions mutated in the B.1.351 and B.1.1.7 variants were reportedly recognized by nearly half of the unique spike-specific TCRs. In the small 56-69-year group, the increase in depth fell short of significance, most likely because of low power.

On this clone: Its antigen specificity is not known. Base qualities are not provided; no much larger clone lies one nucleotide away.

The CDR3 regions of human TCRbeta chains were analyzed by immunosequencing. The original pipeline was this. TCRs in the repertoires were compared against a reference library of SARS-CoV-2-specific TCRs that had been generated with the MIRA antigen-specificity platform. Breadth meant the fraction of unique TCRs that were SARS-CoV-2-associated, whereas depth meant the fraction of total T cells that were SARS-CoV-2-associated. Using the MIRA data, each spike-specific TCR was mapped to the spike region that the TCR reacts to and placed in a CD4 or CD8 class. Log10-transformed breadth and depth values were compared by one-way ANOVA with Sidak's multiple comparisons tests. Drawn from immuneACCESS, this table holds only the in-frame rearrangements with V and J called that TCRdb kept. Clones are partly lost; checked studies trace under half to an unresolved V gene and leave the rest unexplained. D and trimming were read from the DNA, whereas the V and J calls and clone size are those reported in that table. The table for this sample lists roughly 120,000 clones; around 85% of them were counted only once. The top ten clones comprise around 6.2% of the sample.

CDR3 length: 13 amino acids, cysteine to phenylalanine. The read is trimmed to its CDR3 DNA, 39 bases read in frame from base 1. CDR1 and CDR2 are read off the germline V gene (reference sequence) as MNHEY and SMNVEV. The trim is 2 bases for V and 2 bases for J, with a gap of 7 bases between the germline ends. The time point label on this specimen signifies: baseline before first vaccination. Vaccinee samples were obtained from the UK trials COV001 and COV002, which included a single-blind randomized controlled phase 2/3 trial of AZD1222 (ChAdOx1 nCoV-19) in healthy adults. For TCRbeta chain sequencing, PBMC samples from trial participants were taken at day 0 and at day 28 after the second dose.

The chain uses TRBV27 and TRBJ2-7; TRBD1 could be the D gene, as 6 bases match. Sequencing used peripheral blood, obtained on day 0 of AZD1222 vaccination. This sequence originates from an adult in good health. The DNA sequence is TGTGCCAGCAGTTTAGGACAGACCTACGAGCAGTACTTC. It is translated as CASSLGQTYEQYF.